Below, 20 T cell receptor beta chains from the same sample are listed, as sequenced in a study of beta chain features in type 1 diabetes. TCRB transcripts that were expressed got sequenced, as all of the isolated RNA had been reverse transcribed. TCRdb's copy holds only in-frame clones and misses some; the assay was immunoSEQ multiplex PCR. Of 900,000 or so clones in the sample, about a sixth were seen once. The sequencing input was naive CD4+ T cells from blood. These receptors were taken from a woman younger than 35 in good health.

J is TRBJ1-5 and V is TRBV27; 8 positions match TRBD1. The CDR3 has 15 residues. V lost 8 bases and J lost 4; bases outside the gene matches: 10. Germline V gives CDR1 MNHEY, CDR2 SMNVEV (reference sequence). The CDR3 loop is CASRRQGRLNQPQHF. The CDR3 DNA reads TGTGCCAGCCGCAGACAGGGGCGGCTGAATCAGCCCCAGCATTTT.

This clone has a handful of counts. This chain uses TRBV5-1 with TRBJ2-5; TRBD2 might be the D (6 bases). V shed 0 bases and J shed 4 bases, with 22 bases lying between them. CDR3 length: 18 residues. Germline V gene data show CDR1 as SGHRS and CDR2 as YFSETQ. CDR3 amino acids: CASSLGLVGTRDIETQYF. In DNA form, the CDR3 reads TGCGCCAGCAGCTTGGGCCTTGTTGGGACTCGAGACATAGAGACCCAGTACTTC.

This clone turned up a few times. This chain connects TRBV7-3 to TRBJ2-1, with D perhaps matching TRBD2 (5 bases). CDR3 length: 13 residues. V shed 5 bases and J shed 9 bases, with 14 bases lying between them. The germline CDR1 and CDR2 sequences are SGHTA and FQGTGA. In DNA, the CDR3 is TGTGCCAGCAGCCCCGGGGAGCATGGTGAGCAGTTCTTC. It specifies CASSPGEHGEQFF.

The V call is TRBV4-3, the J call TRBJ2-2; no clear D. CDR1 LGHNA and CDR2 YSLEER come from the germline V gene. The V gene lost 6 bases and the J gene lost 0 bases, with 8 bases spanning the gap. The CDR3 totals 14 residues. The CDR3: CASRGLPNTGELFF. CDR3 nucleotides: TGCGCCAGCAGGGGTCTACCGAACACCGGGGAGCTGTTTTTT.

This chain links TRBV4-3 with TRBJ2-1, with TRBD2 matching over 10 bases. Per the germline V gene, CDR1 is LGHNA and CDR2 is YSLEER. The CDR3 runs to 20 residues. Trimming at V came to 0 bases and at J to 6 bases, leaving 17 bases not matched to a gene. The CDR3 sequence: CASSQDWVLAGYIGANEQFF. The CDR3 DNA is TGCGCCAGCAGCCAAGATTGGGTACTAGCGGGATACATTGGGGCCAATGAGCAGTTCTTC.

This clone was counted a few times. The V call is TRBV5-1, the J call TRBJ1-1; D uncertain. The CDR3 runs 14 residues. The V gene lost 0 bases and the J gene lost 4 bases, with 10 bases spanning the gap. CDR1 is SGHRS and CDR2 is YFSETQ in the germline V gene. The CDR3 protein is CASSLGWVSTEAFF. DNA for the CDR3: TGCGCCAGCAGCTTGGGGTGGGTCAGCACTGAAGCTTTCTTT.

The chain employs TRBV6-6 and TRBJ1-1; 8 bases fit TRBD1. From germline, CDR1 is MNHNY and CDR2 SVGAGI (reference sequence). This CDR3 region has 14 residues. J gave up 6 bases and V 6 bases, and 9 bases lay outside the gene matches. CDR3 sequence: CASSRDRRVAEAFF. CDR3 sequence (DNA): TGTGCCAGCAGCCGGGACAGGAGAGTCGCTGAAGCTTTCTTT.

This clone was counted a few times. The genes are TRBV7-2 and TRBJ2-7, with 10 bases matching TRBD2. Germline assignment: CDR1 SGHTA and CDR2 FQGNSA. This CDR3 is built from 15 residues. V dropped 3 bases and J dropped 5; count of bases not matched to a gene: 7. The CDR3 here is CASSFPTSGYNEQYF. CDR3 coding DNA: TGTGCCAGCAGCTTTCCGACTAGCGGGTACAACGAGCAGTACTTC.

The table lists this clone with a few counts. The chain joins TRBV7-2 to TRBJ2-7, with 7 bases fitting TRBD1. CDR1 and CDR2 (germline): SGHTA, FQGNSA. CDR3 size: 13 residues. V shed 7 bases, J shed 1 base, and the junction held 4 bases outside the gene matches. In nucleotides, the CDR3 is TGTGCCAGCACCACGGGACAGTCCTACGAGCAGTACTTC. Amino acid sequence: CASTTGQSYEQYF.

J is TRBJ2-6 and V is TRBV7-8, with TRBD2 as a possible D gene (5 bases). Trimming pared 11 bases from V and 4 bases from J, leaving 18 bases between. CDR3 length: 15 residues. Germline values: CDR1 SGHVS, CDR2 FQNEAQ. CDR3 protein: CAGTRRGRGANVLTF. The CDR3 nucleotides are TGTGCCGGAACCAGGCGAGGGCGCGGGGCCAACGTCCTGACTTTC.

This clone was seen more than once but under ten times. As DNA, the CDR3 is TGTGCCGCGACTAGCGGGGCGACGTACAATGAGCAGTTCTTC. Protein: CAATSGATYNEQFF. The V gene is TRBV10-3, the J gene TRBJ2-1, with 11 bases identical to TRBD2. V gave up 11 bases and J gave up 4 bases; unmatched junction bases: 7. CDR3 size: 14 residues. CDR1 ENHRY and CDR2 SYGVKD come from the germline V gene.

This clone turned up a few times. V and J are TRBV7-3 and TRBJ2-1; D perhaps matches TRBD1 (6 bases). This CDR3 is 14 amino acids long. The V gene lost 5 bases and the J gene lost 6 bases, with 14 bases spanning the gap. The germline CDR1 and CDR2 sequences are SGHTA and FQGTGA. The chain's CDR3 is CASSPQGSSNEQFF. The CDR3 DNA is TGTGCCAGCAGCCCCCAGGGGTCGAGCAATGAGCAGTTCTTC.

The chain joins TRBV29-1 to TRBJ1-1; D not resolved. V was clipped by 6 bases and J by 1 base, with 15 bases between them. CDR1 SQVTM and CDR2 ANQGSEA come from the germline V gene. This CDR3 region has 14 residues. The CDR3 DNA reads TGCAGCGTCCGAACAACACATGGGAACACTGAAGCTTTCTTT. Translated, it gives CSVRTTHGNTEAFF.

This clone was seen only a few times. Other DNA sequences in the sample encode the same CDR3. The rearrangement uses TRBV28 and TRBJ1-5; D is perhaps TRBD1 (6 bases). This CDR3 has 13 amino acids. Deletions cut 8 bases from V and 4 bases from J, with 12 bases between. Germline V gene data show CDR1 as MDHEN and CDR2 as SYDVKM. The CDR3 reads CASEQGSNQPQHF. The CDR3 region has the DNA TGTGCCAGCGAACAGGGCAGTAATCAGCCCCAGCATTTT.

This clone was picked up a small number of times. This chain uses TRBV15 with TRBJ1-5; D remains ambiguous. CDR1 LNHNV and CDR2 YYDKDF come from the germline V gene (reference sequence). Trimming stripped 1 base from V and 1 base from J, with 11 bases between. The CDR3 consists of 16 residues. This CDR3 reads CATSRVMGGSNQPQHF. In DNA, the CDR3 is TGTGCCACCAGCAGAGTGATGGGTGGGAGCAATCAGCCCCAGCATTTT.

This clone has only a few counts. The V and J genes are TRBV19 and TRBJ2-7; 7 bases are a match to TRBD2. The CDR3 totals 14 residues. Germline V gives CDR1 LNHDA, CDR2 SQIVND (reference sequence). With V trimmed by 1 base and J by 3 bases, 3 bases remained unmatched. In nucleotides, the CDR3 is TGTGCCAGTAGTATAGCCGGGACTATCTACGAGCAGTACTTC. It codes for CASSIAGTIYEQYF.

In DNA, the CDR3 is TGTGCCAGCAGTTTGGGCGGGATCCAAGAGACCCAGTACTTC. Protein product: CASSLGGIQETQYF. This chain links TRBV28 with TRBJ2-5, with D perhaps matching TRBD2 (6 bases). Germline CDR1 and CDR2: MDHEN and SYDVKM. Deletions cut 3 bases from V and 1 base from J, with 9 bases between. The CDR3 covers 14 residues.

This clone was counted only a few times. The gene calls are TRBV28 and TRBJ2-7; D is unclear. V dropped 2 bases and J dropped 9 bases, with 14 bases sitting between them. The V gene's germline CDR1 is MDHEN and CDR2 SYDVKM. The CDR3 loop spans 13 amino acids. The CDR3 region has the DNA TGTGCCAGCAGTTTACCAAAAGGCTCCGGGCAGTACTTC. This codes for CASSLPKGSGQYF.

V and J are TRBV2 and TRBJ2-2; no reliable D call. V was shortened by 6 bases and J by 0 bases, with 8 bases between the two germline ends. Germline CDR1 and CDR2: SNHLY and FYNNEI. This CDR3 is 14 amino acids long. In DNA form, the CDR3 reads TGTGCCAGCAGGGCAGAGGCGAACACCGGGGAGCTGTTTTTT. Translated: CASRAEANTGELFF.

This clone was counted only a few times. The chain uses TRBV5-4 and TRBJ2-1; TRBD2 matches 9 bases. The CDR3 has 13 residues. V gave up 3 bases and J gave up 9 bases; unmatched junction bases: 4. Germline loops: CDR1 SGHNT, CDR2 YYREEE (reference sequence). The CDR3 DNA follows: TGTGCCAGCAGCTCGCGGGGGGGTTTTGAGCAGTTCTTC. It codes for CASSSRGGFEQFF.